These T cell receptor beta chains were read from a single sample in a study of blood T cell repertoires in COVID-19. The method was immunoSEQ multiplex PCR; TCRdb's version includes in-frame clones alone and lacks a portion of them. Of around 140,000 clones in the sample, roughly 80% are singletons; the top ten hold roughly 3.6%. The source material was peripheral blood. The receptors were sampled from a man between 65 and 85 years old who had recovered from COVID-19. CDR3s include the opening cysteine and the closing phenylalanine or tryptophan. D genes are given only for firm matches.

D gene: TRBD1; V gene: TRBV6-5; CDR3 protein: CASSPGTGSNNEQFF
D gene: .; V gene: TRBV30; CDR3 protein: CAWQGPWGSEAFF
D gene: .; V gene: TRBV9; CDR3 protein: CASSAGTTTSAQHF
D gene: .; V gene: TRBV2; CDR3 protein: CASRAEQRSGELFF
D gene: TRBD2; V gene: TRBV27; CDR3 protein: CASSPGLAGVEQYF
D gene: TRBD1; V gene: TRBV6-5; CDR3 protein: CASSTGTGVEEQYF
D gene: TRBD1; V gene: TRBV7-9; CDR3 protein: CASSFGQAPYEQYF
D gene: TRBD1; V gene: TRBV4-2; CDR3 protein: CASSQGQGAYEQYF
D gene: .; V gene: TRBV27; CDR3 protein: CASNPQGSTDTQYF
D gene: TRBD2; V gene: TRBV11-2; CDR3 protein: CASSVSGRARRYTGELFF
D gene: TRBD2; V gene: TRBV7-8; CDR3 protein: CASSSAGRRSPDTQYF
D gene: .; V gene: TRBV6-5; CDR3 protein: CASSFTGNTEAFF
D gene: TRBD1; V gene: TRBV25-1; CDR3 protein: CASSGSQGGTEAFF
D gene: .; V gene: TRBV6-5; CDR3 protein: CASNLPGAYEQYF
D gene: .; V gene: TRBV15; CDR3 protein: CATSREGSSYEQYF
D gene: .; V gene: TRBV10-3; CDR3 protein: CAISESTEGIYEQYF
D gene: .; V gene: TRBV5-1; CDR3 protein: CASSLADIPGGEQFF
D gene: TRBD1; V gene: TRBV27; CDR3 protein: CASSLRSRDRGVLLSYNEQFF
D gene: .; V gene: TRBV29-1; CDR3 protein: CSVLPWVGGTSSF
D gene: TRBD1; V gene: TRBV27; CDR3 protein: CASSFEGLGTVSKQYF
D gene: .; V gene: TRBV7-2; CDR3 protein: CASSLEPLASTDTQYF
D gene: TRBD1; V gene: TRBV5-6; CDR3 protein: CASSRRTGGDTQYF
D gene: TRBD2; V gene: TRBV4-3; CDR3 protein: CASSQRLAGLYEQYF
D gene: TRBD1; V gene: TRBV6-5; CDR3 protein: CATLRQGANTEAFF
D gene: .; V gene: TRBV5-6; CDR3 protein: CASSLAVSPRGYGYTF
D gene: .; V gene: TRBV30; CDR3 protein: CAWSVQADTQYF
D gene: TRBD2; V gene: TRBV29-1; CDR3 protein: CSVASGSPDTQYF
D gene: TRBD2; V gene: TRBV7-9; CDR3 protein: CASSLTSGYEQYF
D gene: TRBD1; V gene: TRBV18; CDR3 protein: CASDDRDSNSYEQYF
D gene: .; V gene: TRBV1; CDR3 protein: CTSSQHSRGGSTDTQYF
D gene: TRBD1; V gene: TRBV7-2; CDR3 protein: CASSLGGTGGREQYF
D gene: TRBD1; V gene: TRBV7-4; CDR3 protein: CASSLWTGDEKLFF
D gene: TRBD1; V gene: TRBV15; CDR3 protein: CAFHMPSTGTTDTQYF
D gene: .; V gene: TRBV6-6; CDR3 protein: CATRGYEQYF
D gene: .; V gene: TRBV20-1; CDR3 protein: CSASSLLGQETQYF
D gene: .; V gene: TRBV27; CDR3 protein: CASSFGGGYTF
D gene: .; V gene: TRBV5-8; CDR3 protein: CASTLELGDTQYF
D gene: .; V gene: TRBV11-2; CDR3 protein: CASSLEEGSGNTIYF
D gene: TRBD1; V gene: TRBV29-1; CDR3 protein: CSIRDRGYNEQFF
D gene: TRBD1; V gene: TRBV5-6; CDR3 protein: CASSLGGVLVSGNTIYF
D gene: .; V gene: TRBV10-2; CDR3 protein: CASSDFAGWHTGELFF
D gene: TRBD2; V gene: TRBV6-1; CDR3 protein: CASSDGTSPHYEQYF